One and the same sample provided the 10 T cell receptor beta chains below, sequenced in a study of OX40 agonist ivuxolimab in advanced cancers. This table comes from immunoSEQ multiplex PCR, and its TCRdb copy is limited to in-frame clones, with some not included. The sample yields about 45,000 clones, 75% to 90% seen once. The sample in question was CD4+ or CD8+ T cells sorted from blood, obtained in a trial of the OX40 agonist ivuxolimab. The receptors derive from an adult with an advanced solid tumor such as melanoma, head and neck, liver or kidney cancer.

V gene TRBV28 combines with J gene TRBJ1-5; D unclear. V lost 5 bases, J lost 3 bases, and 23 bases lay in between. The CDR3 covers 18 residues. CDR1 and CDR2 from the germline V gene are MDHEN and SYDVKM. In DNA form, the CDR3 reads TGTGCCAGCAGTCCCTATTCTTTCAAGGGTCGGGTCAATCAGCCCCAGCATTTT. Amino acids: CASSPYSFKGRVNQPQHF.

The CDR3 reads CASSLPGLAGVTGETQYF. The CDR3 DNA reads TGTGCCAGCAGTCTTCCGGGACTAGCGGGAGTAACTGGAGAGACCCAGTACTTC. The chain couples TRBV28 to TRBJ2-5, with 14 bases identical to TRBD2. CDR3 size: 18 residues. Trimming cost V 5 bases and J 4 bases; bases outside gene matches: 12. Per the germline V gene, CDR1 is MDHEN and CDR2 is SYDVKM.

The V call is TRBV19, the J call TRBJ1-1; 8 bases map to TRBD1. CDR1 and CDR2 from the germline V gene are LNHDA and SQIVND (reference sequence). The V segment lost 10 bases and the J segment 1 base; nucleotides outside the gene matches: 11. The CDR3 length is 15 residues. This CDR3 is CATKHSGTGNTEAFF. The CDR3 region has the DNA TGTGCCACCAAACACTCCGGGACAGGGAACACTGAAGCTTTCTTT.

This clone was seen only once. The chain employs TRBV7-9 and TRBJ2-7, with no clear D. V was pared by 5 bases and J by 8 bases, with 16 bases between. This CDR3 contains 13 residues. Germline V gene lookup returns CDR1 SEHNR and CDR2 FQNEAQ (reference sequence). The CDR3 coding sequence is TGTGCCAGCAGCCCAACTCAGGATTTTCAGCAGTACTTC. This translates into CASSPTQDFQQYF.

This sequence joins TRBV14 and TRBJ2-3; D not resolved. V lost 5 bases, J lost 2 bases, and 8 bases lay in between. The CDR3 runs 13 residues. CDR1 SGHDN and CDR2 FVKESK come from the germline V gene. CDR3 nucleotide sequence: TGTGCCAGCAGCACGACTGCCACAGATACGCAGTATTTT. Its translation is CASSTTATDTQYF.

This clone was seen a single time. J is TRBJ1-5 and V is TRBV27; D is perhaps TRBD1 (5 bases). The V end lost 6 bases, the J end lost 4 bases, and 10 bases lay between the germline ends. Germline V lookup: CDR1 MNHEY, CDR2 SMNVEV (reference sequence). The CDR3 totals 13 residues. CDR3 in amino acids: CASSPTANQPQHF. The CDR3 bases are TGTGCCAGCAGCCCGACAGCGAATCAGCCCCAGCATTTT.

The chain couples TRBV6-5 to TRBJ2-2; no firm D call. V was clipped by 6 bases and J by 2 bases, with 16 bases between them. The CDR3 runs to 16 residues. Germline V gene sequence: CDR1 MNHEY, CDR2 SVGAGI. The CDR3 nucleotides are TGTGCCAGCAGCTACCGGGCCCCACCTAACACCGGGGAGCTGTTTTTT. It codes for CASSYRAPPNTGELFF.

V gene TRBV7-9 combines with J gene TRBJ1-1, with a possible D match to TRBD1 (5 bases). Germline V gene sequence: CDR1 SEHNR, CDR2 FQNEAQ (reference sequence). V was cut by 7 bases and J by 2 bases, with 17 bases left in between. The CDR3 runs to 15 residues. CDR3 coding DNA: TGTGCCAGCACCGAAATACAGGCGCTAAACACTGAAGCTTTCTTT. It codes for CASTEIQALNTEAFF.

The gene calls are TRBV30 and TRBJ1-1; tentatively, D is TRBD1 (5 bases). The CDR3 runs 11 residues. Trimming cost V 5 bases and J 5 bases, with 9 bases left between them. Germline values: CDR1 GTSNPN, CDR2 SVGIG (reference sequence). The CDR3 DNA reads TGTGCCTGGGCCCCAGGGACTGAAGCTTTCTTT. Its protein product is CAWAPGTEAFF.

A few counts support this clone. V and J are TRBV30 and TRBJ1-1; perhaps TRBD1 as D (6 bases). CDR1 is GTSNPN, CDR2 SVGIG, per germline (reference sequence). The ends were cut back, 3 bases at V and 0 bases at J, with 8 bases in the middle. This CDR3 has 13 amino acids. The DNA for the CDR3 is TGTGCCTGGAGCTACAGGGTGAACACTGAAGCTTTCTTT. Protein: CAWSYRVNTEAFF.